This T cell receptor beta chain appears in the sequencing data of a study of cytomegalovirus exposure and HLA in healthy donors. A few counts support this clone. Its specificity is not known. In germline, CDR1 is LNHNV, CDR2 YYDKDF (reference sequence). The CDR3 spans 18 residues. V gave up 0 bases and J gave up 3 bases; unmatched junction bases: 11. Amplification used 60 Vbeta primers and 13 Jbeta primers. The method was immunoSEQ multiplex PCR; TCRdb's version includes in-frame clones alone and lacks a portion of them. The sample carries about 190,000 clones, about 69% recorded once. Notes on the study in general: The authors considered a cluster of highly shared sequence variants likely to be a sequencing artifact. Fewer than 200 TCR beta chains were listed as cytomegalovirus-associated. As a later analysis showed, a missense DCLRE1C variant was linked to trimming of TCR beta V- and J-genes. Most TCR sequences were seen very rarely across donors, but some public TCRs occurred in many.

The source material was PBMCs. The chain uses TRBV15 and TRBJ2-7; 10 bases are a match to TRBD2. This TCR came from a young man in good health and CMV-seropositive. The CDR3 DNA reads TGTGCCACCAGCAGAGATCCCAGCGGGAGGGCAATCGTCTACGAGCAGTACTTC. This translates into CATSRDPSGRAIVYEQYF.